This paragraph covers one T cell receptor beta chain sequence. These data belong to a study of shared clonotypes between healthy human individuals. The CDR3 runs 14 residues. From germline, CDR1 is MGHDK and CDR2 SYGVNS. At the deep level, the assay was run. The protocol was immunoSEQ multiplex PCR, while the TCRdb copy is restricted to in-frame clones and leaves out a portion. Here the sample spans about 95,000 clones, 65% to 70% being singletons. The sequenced material came from memory CD8+ T cells sorted from blood. Noted subset: CD45RO+ cells pooled with CCR7-negative TemRA cells. The origin of this receptor is a man younger than 40 in good health. The chain couples TRBV25-1 to TRBJ2-7; TRBD1 might be the D (6 bases). With the DNA end fitting TRBJ2-1 better, the J assignment may be wrong. In nucleotides, the CDR3 is TGTGCCGGGAGCTCGACAGGATTACACAATGAGCAGTTCTTC. As protein: CAGSSTGLHNEQFF.